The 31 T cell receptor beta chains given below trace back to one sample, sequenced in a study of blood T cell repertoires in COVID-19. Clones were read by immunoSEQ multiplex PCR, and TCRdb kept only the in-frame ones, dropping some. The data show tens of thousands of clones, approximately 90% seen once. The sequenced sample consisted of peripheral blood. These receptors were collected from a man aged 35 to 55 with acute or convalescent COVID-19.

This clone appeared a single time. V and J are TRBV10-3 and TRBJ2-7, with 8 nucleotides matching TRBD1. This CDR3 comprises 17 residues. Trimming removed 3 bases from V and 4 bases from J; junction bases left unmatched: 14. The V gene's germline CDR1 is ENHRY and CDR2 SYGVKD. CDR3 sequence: CAISERPPGQADYEQYF. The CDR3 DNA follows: TGTGCCATCAGTGAAAGGCCCCCGGGACAGGCAGATTACGAGCAGTACTTC.

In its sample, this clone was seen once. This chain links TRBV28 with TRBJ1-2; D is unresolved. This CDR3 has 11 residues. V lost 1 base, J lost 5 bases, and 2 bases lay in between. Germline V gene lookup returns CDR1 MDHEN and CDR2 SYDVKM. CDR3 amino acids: CASSLSYGYTF. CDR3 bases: TGTGCCAGCAGTTTATCTTATGGCTACACCTTC.

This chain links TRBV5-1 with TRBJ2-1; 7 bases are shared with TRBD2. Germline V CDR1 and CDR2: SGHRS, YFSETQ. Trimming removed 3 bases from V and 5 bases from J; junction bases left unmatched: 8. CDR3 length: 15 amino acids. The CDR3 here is CASSSRRGTNNEQFF. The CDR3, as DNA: TGCGCCAGCAGCTCGCGCCGAGGGACTAACAATGAGCAGTTCTTC. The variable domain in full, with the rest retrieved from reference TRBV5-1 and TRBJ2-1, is KAGVTQTPRYLIKTRGQQVTLSCSPISGHRSVSWYQQTPGQGLQFLFEYFSETQRNKGNFPGRFSGRQFSNSRSEMNVSTLELGDSALYLCASSSRRGTNNEQFFGPGTRLTVL.

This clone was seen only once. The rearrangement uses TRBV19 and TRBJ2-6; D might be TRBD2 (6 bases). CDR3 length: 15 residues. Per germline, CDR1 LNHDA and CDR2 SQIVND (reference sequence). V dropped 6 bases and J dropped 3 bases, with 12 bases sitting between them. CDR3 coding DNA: TGTGCCAGTAGGGCAGCGGGTGGTGGGGCCAACGTCCTGACTTTC. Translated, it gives CASRAAGGGANVLTF. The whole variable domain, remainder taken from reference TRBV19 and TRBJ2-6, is DGGITQSPKYLFRKEGQNVTLSCEQNLNHDAMYWYRQDPGQGLRLIYYSQIVNDFQKGDIAEGYSVSREKKESFPLTVTSAQKNPTAFYLCASRAAGGGANVLTFGAGSRLTVL.

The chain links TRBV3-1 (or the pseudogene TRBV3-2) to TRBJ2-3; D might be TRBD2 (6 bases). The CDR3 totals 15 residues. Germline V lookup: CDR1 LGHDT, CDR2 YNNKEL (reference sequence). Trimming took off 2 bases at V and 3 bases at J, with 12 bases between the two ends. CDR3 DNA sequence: TGTGCCAGCAGCCAACTTGGGGACTTTACAGATACGCAGTATTTT. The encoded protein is CASSQLGDFTDTQYF.

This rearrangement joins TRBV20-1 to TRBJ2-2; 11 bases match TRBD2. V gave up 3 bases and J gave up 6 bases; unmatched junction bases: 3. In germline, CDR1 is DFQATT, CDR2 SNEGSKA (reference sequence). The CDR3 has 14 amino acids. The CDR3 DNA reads TGCAGTGCTAGTAGCGGGAGGGGTGCCGGGGAGCTGTTTTTT. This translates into CSASSGRGAGELFF.

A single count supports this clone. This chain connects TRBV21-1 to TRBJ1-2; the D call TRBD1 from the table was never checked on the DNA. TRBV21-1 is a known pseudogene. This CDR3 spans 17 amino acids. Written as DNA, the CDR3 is TGTGCCAGCAGCAAAAATCTCCGGGACAGGGAACGCTATGGCTACACCTTC. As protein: CASSKNLRDRERYGYTF.

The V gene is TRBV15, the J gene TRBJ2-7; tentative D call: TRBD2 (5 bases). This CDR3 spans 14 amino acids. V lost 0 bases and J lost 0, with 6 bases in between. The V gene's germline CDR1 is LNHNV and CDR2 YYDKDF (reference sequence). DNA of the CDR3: TGTGCCACCAGCAGAGATGGGAGCTCCTACGAGCAGTACTTC. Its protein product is CATSRDGSSYEQYF.

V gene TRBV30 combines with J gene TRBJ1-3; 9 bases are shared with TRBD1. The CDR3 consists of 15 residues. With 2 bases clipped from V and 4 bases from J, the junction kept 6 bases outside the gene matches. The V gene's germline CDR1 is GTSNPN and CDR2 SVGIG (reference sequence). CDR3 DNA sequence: TGTGCCTGGAGTACCGGGACAGGGTCAGGAAACACCATATATTTT. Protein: CAWSTGTGSGNTIYF.

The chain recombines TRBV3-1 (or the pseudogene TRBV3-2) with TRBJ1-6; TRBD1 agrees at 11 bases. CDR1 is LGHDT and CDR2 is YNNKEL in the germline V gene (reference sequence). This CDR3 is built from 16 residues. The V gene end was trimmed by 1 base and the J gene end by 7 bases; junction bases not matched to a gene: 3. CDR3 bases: TGTGCCAGCAGCCAAGGGACAGGGGGCCTGAATTCACCCCTCCACTTT. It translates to CASSQGTGGLNSPLHF.

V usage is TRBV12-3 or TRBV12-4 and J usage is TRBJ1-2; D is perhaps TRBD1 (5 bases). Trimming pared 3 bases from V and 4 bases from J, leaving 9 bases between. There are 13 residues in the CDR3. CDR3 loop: CASSLTETYGYTF. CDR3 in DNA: TGTGCCAGCAGTTTGACAGAAACCTATGGCTACACCTTC.

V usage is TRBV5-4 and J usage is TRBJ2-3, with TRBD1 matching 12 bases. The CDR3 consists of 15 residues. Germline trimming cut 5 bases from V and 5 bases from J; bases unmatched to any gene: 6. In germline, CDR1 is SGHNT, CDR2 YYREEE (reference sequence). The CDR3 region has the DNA TGTGCCAGCAGAAACGGGACAGGGGGCGGAGATACGCAGTATTTT. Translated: CASRNGTGGGDTQYF.

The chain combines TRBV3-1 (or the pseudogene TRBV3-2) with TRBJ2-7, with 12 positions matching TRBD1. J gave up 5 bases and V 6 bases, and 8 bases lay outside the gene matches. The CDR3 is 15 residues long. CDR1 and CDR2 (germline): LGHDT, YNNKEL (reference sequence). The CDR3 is CASSRGTGGGNEQYF. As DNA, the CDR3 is TGTGCCAGCAGTCGAGGGACAGGGGGCGGCAACGAGCAGTACTTC.

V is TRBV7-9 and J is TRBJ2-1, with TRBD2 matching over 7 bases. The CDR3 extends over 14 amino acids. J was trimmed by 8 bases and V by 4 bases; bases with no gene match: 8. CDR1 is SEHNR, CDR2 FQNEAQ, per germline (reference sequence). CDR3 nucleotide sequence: TGTGCCAGCAGCTGGGACTACCTCCCTCATGAGCAGTTCTTC. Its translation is CASSWDYLPHEQFF.

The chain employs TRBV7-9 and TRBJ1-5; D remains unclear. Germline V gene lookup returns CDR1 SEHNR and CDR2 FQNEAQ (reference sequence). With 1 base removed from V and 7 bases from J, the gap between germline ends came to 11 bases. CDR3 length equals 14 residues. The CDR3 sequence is CASSLDSVWQPQHF. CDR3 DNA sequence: TGTGCCAGCAGCTTAGATTCGGTTTGGCAGCCCCAGCATTTT.

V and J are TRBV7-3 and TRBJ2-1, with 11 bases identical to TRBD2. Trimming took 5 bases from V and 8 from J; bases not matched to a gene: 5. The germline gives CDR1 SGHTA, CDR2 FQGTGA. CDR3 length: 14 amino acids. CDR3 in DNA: TGTGCCAGCAGCAAGACTAGCGGGAATGATGAGCAGTTCTTC. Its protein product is CASSKTSGNDEQFF.

The CDR3 DNA follows: TGTGCCAGCAGTGAATCATCGACTATGAACACTGAAGCTTTCTTT. Translating gives CASSESSTMNTEAFF. The J gene is TRBJ1-1, the V gene TRBV2; no definite D call. The CDR3 is 15 amino acids. V gave up 2 bases and J gave up 0 bases, with 10 bases separating them. CDR1 and CDR2 (germline): SNHLY, FYNNEI.

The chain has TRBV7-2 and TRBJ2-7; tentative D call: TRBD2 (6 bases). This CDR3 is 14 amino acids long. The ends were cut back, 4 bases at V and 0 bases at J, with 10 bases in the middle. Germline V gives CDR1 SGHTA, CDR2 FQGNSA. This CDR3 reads CASSSGLLSYEQYF. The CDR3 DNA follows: TGTGCCAGCAGCTCCGGACTACTCTCCTACGAGCAGTACTTC.

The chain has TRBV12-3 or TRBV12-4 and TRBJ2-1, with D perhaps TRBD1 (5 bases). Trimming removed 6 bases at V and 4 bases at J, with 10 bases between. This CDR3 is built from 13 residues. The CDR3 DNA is TGTGCCAGCAGAAAGGACACTTACAATGAGCAGTTCTTC. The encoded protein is CASRKDTYNEQFF.

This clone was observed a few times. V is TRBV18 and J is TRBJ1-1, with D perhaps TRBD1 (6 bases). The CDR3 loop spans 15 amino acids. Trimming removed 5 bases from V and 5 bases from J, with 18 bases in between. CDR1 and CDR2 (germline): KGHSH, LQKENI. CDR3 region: CASSTGMQGSTEAFF. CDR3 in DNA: TGTGCCAGCTCAACGGGGATGCAGGGGAGTACTGAAGCTTTCTTT.

The CDR3 DNA sequence: TGTGCCAGCAGCTCCCTCGGGGGGACGGGCACAGATACGCAGTATTTT. Protein sequence: CASSSLGGTGTDTQYF. J is TRBJ2-3 and V is TRBV7-2; the match to TRBD2 covers 7 bases. After removal of 4 bases from V and 1 base from J, the junction contained 8 bases not matched to a gene. This CDR3 is built from 16 residues. CDR1 and CDR2 (germline): SGHTA, FQGNSA.

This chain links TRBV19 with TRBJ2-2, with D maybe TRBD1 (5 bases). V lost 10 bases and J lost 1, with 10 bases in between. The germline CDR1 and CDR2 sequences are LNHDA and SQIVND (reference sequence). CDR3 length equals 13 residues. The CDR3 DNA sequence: TGTGCCACCCTGGGGCAGAACACCGGGGAGCTGTTTTTT. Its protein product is CATLGQNTGELFF.

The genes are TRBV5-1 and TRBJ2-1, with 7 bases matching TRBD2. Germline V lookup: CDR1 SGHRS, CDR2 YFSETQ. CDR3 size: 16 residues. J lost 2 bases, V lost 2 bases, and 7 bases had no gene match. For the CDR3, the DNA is TGCGCCAGCAGCTTTGCTAGCGGCAAGCCCTACAATGAGCAGTTCTTC. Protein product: CASSFASGKPYNEQFF.

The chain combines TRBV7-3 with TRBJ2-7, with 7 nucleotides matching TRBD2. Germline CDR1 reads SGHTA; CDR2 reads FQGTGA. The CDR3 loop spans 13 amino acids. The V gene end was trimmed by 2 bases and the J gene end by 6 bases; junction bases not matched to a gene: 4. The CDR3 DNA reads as TGTGCCAGCAGCTTATTGGGGGAGGGCGAGCAGTACTTC. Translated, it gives CASSLLGEGEQYF.

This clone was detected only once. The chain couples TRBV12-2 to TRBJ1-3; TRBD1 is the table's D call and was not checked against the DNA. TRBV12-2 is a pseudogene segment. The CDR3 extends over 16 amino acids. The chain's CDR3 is CASRATGTSSGNTIYF. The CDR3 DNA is TGTGCAAGTCGCGCTACCGGGACATCCTCTGGAAACACCATATATTTT.

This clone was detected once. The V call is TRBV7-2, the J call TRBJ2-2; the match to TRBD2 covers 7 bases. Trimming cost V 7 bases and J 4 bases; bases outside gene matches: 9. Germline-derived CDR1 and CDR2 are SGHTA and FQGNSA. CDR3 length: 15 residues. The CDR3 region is CASMMGLSPTGELFF. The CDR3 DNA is TGTGCCAGCATGATGGGACTATCTCCCACCGGGGAGCTGTTTTTT.

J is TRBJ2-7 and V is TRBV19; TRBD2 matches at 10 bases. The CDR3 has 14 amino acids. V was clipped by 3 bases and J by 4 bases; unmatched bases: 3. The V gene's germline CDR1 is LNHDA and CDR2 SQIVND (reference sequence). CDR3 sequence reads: CASSISSGGYEQYF. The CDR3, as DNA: TGTGCCAGTAGTATCTCTAGCGGGGGATACGAGCAGTACTTC. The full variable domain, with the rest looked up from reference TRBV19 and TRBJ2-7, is DGGITQSPKYLFRKEGQNVTLSCEQNLNHDAMYWYRQDPGQGLRLIYYSQIVNDFQKGDIAEGYSVSREKKESFPLTVTSAQKNPTAFYLCASSISSGGYEQYFGPGTRLTVT.

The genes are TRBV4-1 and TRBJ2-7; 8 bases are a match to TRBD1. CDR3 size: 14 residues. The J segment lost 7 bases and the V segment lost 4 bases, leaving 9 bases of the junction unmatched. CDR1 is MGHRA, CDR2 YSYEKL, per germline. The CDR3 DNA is TGCGCCAGCAGCCGCGACAGGGGCCCCGGGGAGCAGTACTTC. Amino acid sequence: CASSRDRGPGEQYF.

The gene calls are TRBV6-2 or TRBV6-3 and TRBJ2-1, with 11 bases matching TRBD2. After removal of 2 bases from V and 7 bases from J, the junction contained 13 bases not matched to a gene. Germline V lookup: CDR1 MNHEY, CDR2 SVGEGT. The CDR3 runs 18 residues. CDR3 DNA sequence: TGTGCCAGCAGTTACCCTACTTTAGCGGGAGGGCCCTTTAATGAGCAGTTCTTC. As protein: CASSYPTLAGGPFNEQFF.

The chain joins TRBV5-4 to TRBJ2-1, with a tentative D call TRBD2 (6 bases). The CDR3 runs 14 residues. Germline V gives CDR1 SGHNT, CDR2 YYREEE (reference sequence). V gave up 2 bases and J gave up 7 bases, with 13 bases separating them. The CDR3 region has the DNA TGTGCCAGCAGCTTTAGCGGACCCCTTAATGAGCAGTTCTTC. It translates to CASSFSGPLNEQFF. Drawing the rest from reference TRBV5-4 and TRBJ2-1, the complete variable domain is ETGVTQSPTHLIKTRGQQVTLRCSSQSGHNTVSWYQQALGQGPQFIFQYYREEENGRGNFPPRFSGLQFPNYSSELNVNALELDDSALYLCASSFSGPLNEQFFGPGTRLTVL.

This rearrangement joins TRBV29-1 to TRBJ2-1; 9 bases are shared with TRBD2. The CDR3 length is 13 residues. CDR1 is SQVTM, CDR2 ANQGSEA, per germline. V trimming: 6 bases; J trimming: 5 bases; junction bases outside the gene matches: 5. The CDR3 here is CSVIQREDNEQFF. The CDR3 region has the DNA TGCAGCGTGATACAGCGGGAGGACAATGAGCAGTTCTTC.